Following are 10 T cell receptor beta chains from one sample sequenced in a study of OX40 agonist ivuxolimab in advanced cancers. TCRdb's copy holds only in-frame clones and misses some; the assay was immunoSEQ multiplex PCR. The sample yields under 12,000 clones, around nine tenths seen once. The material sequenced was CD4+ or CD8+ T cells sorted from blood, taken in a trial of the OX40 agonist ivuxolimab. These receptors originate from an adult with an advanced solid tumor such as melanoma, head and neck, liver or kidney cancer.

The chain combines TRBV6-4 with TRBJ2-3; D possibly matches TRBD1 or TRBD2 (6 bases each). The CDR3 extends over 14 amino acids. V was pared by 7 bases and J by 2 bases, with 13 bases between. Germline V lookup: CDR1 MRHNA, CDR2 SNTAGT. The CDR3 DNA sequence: TGTGCCAGCACTCCGGGGGACAACACAGATACGCAGTATTTT. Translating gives CASTPGDNTDTQYF.

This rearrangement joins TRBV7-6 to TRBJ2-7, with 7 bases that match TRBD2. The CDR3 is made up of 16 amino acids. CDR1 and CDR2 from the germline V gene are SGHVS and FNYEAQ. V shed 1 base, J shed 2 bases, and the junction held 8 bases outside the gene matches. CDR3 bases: TGTGCCAGCAGCTTAGGACGGGGAGGGCCCGCCTACGAGCAGTACTTC. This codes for CASSLGRGGPAYEQYF.

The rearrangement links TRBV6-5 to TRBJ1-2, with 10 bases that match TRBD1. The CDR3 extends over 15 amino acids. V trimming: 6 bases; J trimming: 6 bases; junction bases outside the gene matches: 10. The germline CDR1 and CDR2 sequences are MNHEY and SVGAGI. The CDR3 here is CASSRSYGTGDGYTF. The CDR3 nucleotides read TGTGCCAGCAGCCGCTCTTACGGGACAGGGGATGGCTACACCTTC.

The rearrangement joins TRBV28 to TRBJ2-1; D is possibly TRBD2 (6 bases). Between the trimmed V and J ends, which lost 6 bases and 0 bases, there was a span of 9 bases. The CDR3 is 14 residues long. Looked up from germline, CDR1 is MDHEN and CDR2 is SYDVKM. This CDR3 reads CASSRENSYNEQFF. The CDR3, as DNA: TGTGCCAGCAGCCGGGAGAACTCCTACAATGAGCAGTTCTTC.

For the CDR3, the DNA is TGCGCCAGCGGACTCCTCGGGGCAACCTACGAGCAGTACTTC. Amino acids: CASGLLGATYEQYF. V is TRBV5-1 and J is TRBJ2-7; D possibly uses TRBD1 or TRBD2 (5 bases each). V lost 7 bases and J 2 bases, leaving 16 bases between the germline ends. This CDR3 spans 14 amino acids. Germline lookup yields CDR1 SGHRS and CDR2 YFSETQ.

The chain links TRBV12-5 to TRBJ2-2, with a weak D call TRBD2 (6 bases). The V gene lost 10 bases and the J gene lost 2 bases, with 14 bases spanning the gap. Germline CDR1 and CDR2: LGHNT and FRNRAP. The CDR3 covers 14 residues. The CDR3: CATDRGLNTGELFF. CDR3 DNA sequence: TGTGCTACCGACCGGGGACTTAACACCGGGGAGCTGTTTTTT.

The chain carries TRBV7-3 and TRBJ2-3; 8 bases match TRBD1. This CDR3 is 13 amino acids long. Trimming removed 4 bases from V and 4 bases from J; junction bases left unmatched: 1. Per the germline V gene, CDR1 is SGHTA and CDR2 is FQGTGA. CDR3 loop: CASSWGQADTQYF. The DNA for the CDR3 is TGTGCCAGCAGCTGGGGACAGGCAGATACGCAGTATTTT.

Here the CDR3 reads CASSFIPGTSGNSYNEQFF. The CDR3 DNA sequence: TGTGCCAGCAGTTTCATTCCCGGGACTAGCGGAAATTCCTACAATGAGCAGTTCTTC. The V and J genes are TRBV27 and TRBJ2-1, with 11 bases aligning to TRBD2. The CDR3 sequence is 19 residues long. V shed 3 bases and J 1 base; nucleotides not matched to a gene: 11. The V gene's germline CDR1 is MNHEY and CDR2 SMNVEV (reference sequence).

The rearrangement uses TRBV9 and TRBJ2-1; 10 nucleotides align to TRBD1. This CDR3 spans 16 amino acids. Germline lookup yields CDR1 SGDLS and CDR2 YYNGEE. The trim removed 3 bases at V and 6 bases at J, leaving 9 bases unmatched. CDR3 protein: CASSEGSGTGVNEQFF. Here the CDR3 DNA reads TGTGCCAGCAGCGAGGGAAGCGGGACAGGGGTCAATGAGCAGTTCTTC.

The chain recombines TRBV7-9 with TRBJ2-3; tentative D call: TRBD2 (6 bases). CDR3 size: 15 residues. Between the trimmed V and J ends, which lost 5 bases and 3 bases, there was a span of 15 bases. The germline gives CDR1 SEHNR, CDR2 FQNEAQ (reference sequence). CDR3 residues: CASSPPLGGTDTQYF. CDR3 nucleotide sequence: TGTGCCAGCAGCCCCCCCCTTGGGGGGACAGATACGCAGTATTTT.